Listed here is a single TCR beta chain. The source of the sample is a study of blood T cell repertoires in COVID-19. The table came from immunoSEQ multiplex PCR; TCRdb's copy has only in-frame clones and leaves some out. Of around 350,000 clones listed, about 87% are singletons. In germline, CDR1 is MDHEN, CDR2 SYDVKM. The CDR3 spans 16 residues. Losses at the gene ends were 3 bases for V and 5 bases for J; bases not matched to a gene: 9. This sequence was found in a human donor in a cohort sampled during active COVID-19. Sequenced: peripheral blood. This chain links TRBV28 with TRBJ2-7; 11 bases fit TRBD1. The CDR3 DNA follows: TGTGCCAGCAGTTTGGCTACTGGGACAGGGGGGGACGAGCAGTACTTC. Residues: CASSLATGTGGDEQYF.